The 14 T cell receptor beta chains below all came from one sample that was sequenced in a study of blood T cell repertoires in COVID-19. Some clones are missing from TCRdb's copy, which holds only in-frame ones; the method was immunoSEQ multiplex PCR. The profile covers roughly 80,000 clones, with almost 85% appearing a single time and roughly 10% taken by the ten largest. The sample taken for sequencing was peripheral blood. These TCRs come from a man aged 50-60 years with acute or convalescent COVID-19.

The rearrangement joins TRBV12-3 or TRBV12-4 to TRBJ2-2, with D tentatively TRBD2 (6 bases). Trimming removed 3 bases from V and 8 bases from J, with 10 bases in between. The CDR3 has 13 amino acids. The CDR3 sequence is CASSFSGVGELFF. CDR3 nucleotide sequence: TGTGCCAGCAGTTTTTCGGGGGTGGGGGAGCTGTTTTTT.

The CDR3 DNA follows: TGTGCCAGCAGGGGGTGGGAGGACAAGCAGTACTTC. Amino acids: CASRGWEDKQYF. The chain employs TRBV6-5 and TRBJ2-7; a possible D gene is TRBD2 (6 bases). This CDR3 region has 12 residues. The germline gives CDR1 MNHEY, CDR2 SVGAGI. V lost 6 bases and J lost 8, with 14 bases in between.

This clone was seen once. This sequence joins TRBV4-3 and TRBJ2-7, with a tentative D call TRBD1 (5 bases). From germline, CDR1 is LGHNA and CDR2 YSLEER. The length of the CDR3 is 16 residues. Trimming removed 0 bases from V and 6 bases from J, with 18 bases in between. This CDR3 reads CASSQDRAGWFREQYF. The CDR3 nucleotides are TGCGCCAGCAGCCAAGATCGGGCAGGGTGGTTCCGCGAGCAGTACTTC.

The chain uses TRBV3-1 (or the pseudogene TRBV3-2) and TRBJ2-5, with D possibly TRBD1 on 6 matching bases. Trimming took 4 bases from V and 2 from J, leaving 17 bases between them. CDR3 length equals 16 residues. Germline V CDR1 and CDR2: LGHDT, YNNKEL (reference sequence). The CDR3 sequence: CASSLRTRGRQETQYF. CDR3 DNA: TGTGCCAGCAGCCTACGCACGAGGGGGAGACAAGAGACCCAGTACTTC.

The chain carries TRBV6-5 and TRBJ1-1; perhaps TRBD1 as D (5 bases). V dropped 6 bases and J dropped 0 bases, with 8 bases sitting between them. The CDR3 runs 13 residues. The germline gives CDR1 MNHEY, CDR2 SVGAGI. CDR3 residues: CASRPRVNTEAFF. The CDR3 nucleotides are TGTGCCAGCAGGCCCAGGGTGAACACTGAAGCTTTCTTT.

The chain links TRBV7-3 to TRBJ2-2; 9 bases match TRBD2. The CDR3 covers 18 residues. From germline, CDR1 is SGHTA and CDR2 FQGTGA. V lost 5 bases to trimming and J lost 6 bases; unmatched junction nucleotides: 16. The CDR3 spells CASSRLGLAGRSAGELFF. DNA of the CDR3: TGTGCCAGCAGCCGCCTGGGACTAGCTGGGAGAAGCGCCGGGGAGCTGTTTTTT.

The V and J genes are TRBV4-2 and TRBJ1-5; tentatively, D is TRBD1 (5 bases). This CDR3 is 14 amino acids long. Germline-derived CDR1 and CDR2 are LGHNA and YNFKEQ. The V gene lost 1 base and the J gene lost 6 bases, with 10 bases spanning the gap. The CDR3 coding sequence is TGTGCCAGCAGCCAAGGGATGGGGGGTCAGCCCCAGCATTTT. Its protein product is CASSQGMGGQPQHF.

This rearrangement joins TRBV3-1 (or the pseudogene TRBV3-2) to TRBJ2-7, with a weak D call TRBD1 (6 bases). The ends were cut back, 4 bases at V and 5 bases at J, with 12 bases in the middle. Looked up from germline, CDR1 is LGHDT and CDR2 is YNNKEL (reference sequence). There are 13 residues in the CDR3. CDR3 bases: TGTGCCAGCAGCCTAGGGGGTCGGGACGAGCAGTACTTC. It is translated as CASSLGGRDEQYF.

This rearrangement joins TRBV9 to TRBJ2-1, with TRBD1 matching over 10 bases. Losses at the gene ends were 4 bases for V and 8 bases for J; bases not matched to a gene: 3. The germline V gene has CDR1 SGDLS and CDR2 YYNGEE. CDR3 size: 13 residues. The CDR3 reads CASSPGTGDEQFF. The DNA for the CDR3 is TGTGCCAGCAGCCCCGGGACAGGGGATGAGCAGTTCTTC.

The gene calls are TRBV18 and TRBJ1-4, with a tentative D call TRBD1 (5 bases). V was trimmed by 3 bases and J by 12 bases, leaving 14 bases between them. This CDR3 has 13 amino acids. Germline V gene data show CDR1 as KGHSH and CDR2 as LQKENI. The chain's CDR3 is CASSPLTIGELFF. CDR3 coding DNA: TGTGCCAGCTCACCCCTCACTATAGGGGAACTGTTTTTT.

This clone has just one count. The chain carries TRBV28 and TRBJ1-3; possibly TRBD1 for D (5 bases). Trimming removed 2 bases from V and 3 bases from J, with 14 bases in between. The CDR3 spans 16 residues. Germline V gene sequence: CDR1 MDHEN, CDR2 SYDVKM. CDR3 nucleotides: TGTGCCAGCAGTTTAATAGGCAGGGATGGTGGAAACACCATATATTTT. This encodes CASSLIGRDGGNTIYF.

The sample holds a few counts of this clone. This chain links TRBV18 with TRBJ1-1; TRBD1 agrees at 10 bases. Unmatched junction bases numbered 5, after V lost 1 base and J lost 6 bases. This CDR3 spans 15 amino acids. From germline, CDR1 is KGHSH and CDR2 LQKENI. The CDR3 spells CASSPQDRGRPEAFF. The CDR3 DNA is TGTGCCAGCTCACCACAGGACAGGGGGAGGCCTGAAGCTTTCTTT.

There are a few counts of this clone. This chain links TRBV27 with TRBJ1-5, with unresolved D. V lost 6 bases, J lost 5 bases, and 11 bases lay in between. Germline V gene lookup returns CDR1 MNHEY and CDR2 SMNVEV (reference sequence). The CDR3 is 13 residues long. The CDR3 is CASSLWGDQPQHF. CDR3 coding DNA: TGTGCCAGCAGCCTTTGGGGAGATCAGCCCCAGCATTTT.

The chain recombines TRBV19 with TRBJ2-1; 8 positions agree with TRBD2. From germline, CDR1 is LNHDA and CDR2 SQIVND (reference sequence). The CDR3 runs to 17 residues. V shed 7 bases and J 7 bases; nucleotides not matched to a gene: 18. The DNA for the CDR3 is TGTGCCAGTACCTACAGGGTAGCGGGACCGGGGGGAAATGAGCAGTTCTTC. It codes for CASTYRVAGPGGNEQFF. Complete variable domain (other parts from reference TRBV19 and TRBJ2-1): DGGITQSPKYLFRKEGQNVTLSCEQNLNHDAMYWYRQDPGQGLRLIYYSQIVNDFQKGDIAEGYSVSREKKESFPLTVTSAQKNPTAFYLCASTYRVAGPGGNEQFFGPGTRLTVL.